These 25 T cell receptor beta chains originate from one sample sequenced in a study of blood T cell repertoires in COVID-19. The table came from immunoSEQ multiplex PCR; TCRdb's copy has only in-frame clones and leaves some out. The table lists 250,000 to 300,000 clones, 83% of them singletons, with about 5% in the top ten. The sample comprised peripheral blood. The receptors were sampled from a man between 60 and 70 years old who had recovered from COVID-19.

The CDR3 loop reads CASSHDRAPFGMHF. The DNA for the CDR3 is TGTGCCAGCAGCCACGACAGGGCCCCTTTCGGTATGCATTTT. V and J are TRBV7-8 and TRBJ1-5; TRBD1 aligns across 7 bases. The J segment lost 15 bases and the V segment lost 5 bases, leaving 16 bases of the junction unmatched. Germline V gene sequence: CDR1 SGHVS, CDR2 FQNEAQ. The CDR3 consists of 14 residues.

This chain joins TRBV5-4 and TRBJ2-7, with 7 bases lining up with TRBD1. There are 15 residues in the CDR3. The germline CDR1 and CDR2 sequences are SGHNT and YYREEE (reference sequence). V dropped 4 bases and J dropped 3; count of bases not matched to a gene: 10. The CDR3 sequence: CASSLTGFPNYEQYF. The CDR3 nucleotides read TGTGCCAGCAGCCTGACAGGGTTTCCCAACTACGAGCAGTACTTC. The full variable domain, completed using reference TRBV5-4 and TRBJ2-7, is ETGVTQSPTHLIKTRGQQVTLRCSSQSGHNTVSWYQQALGQGPQFIFQYYREEENGRGNFPPRFSGLQFPNYSSELNVNALELDDSALYLCASSLTGFPNYEQYFGPGTRLTVT.

J is TRBJ2-3 and V is TRBV4-2; D remains unclear. V was shortened by 2 bases and J by 2 bases, with 11 bases between the two germline ends. The CDR3 is made up of 15 amino acids. Germline V gene data show CDR1 as LGHNA and CDR2 as YNFKEQ. Written as DNA, the CDR3 is TGTGCCAGCAGCCAAACTCAGGCGTCCACAGATACGCAGTATTTT. It codes for CASSQTQASTDTQYF.

The chain joins TRBV10-3 to TRBJ2-3; D might be TRBD2 (6 bases). Germline CDR1 reads ENHRY; CDR2 reads SYGVKD. This CDR3 has 12 amino acids. With 10 bases removed from V and 4 bases from J, the gap between germline ends came to 12 bases. The CDR3 loop is CATRGGADTQYF. The CDR3 DNA reads as TGTGCCACCAGAGGCGGGGCAGATACGCAGTATTTT.

This chain joins TRBV21-1 and TRBJ2-2; TRBD1 was called by the table and not checked on the DNA. TRBV21-1 is classified as a pseudogene. The CDR3 runs to 18 residues. The DNA of the CDR3 is TGTGCCAGCAGCGGCCCGTTGACAGGGGTCGTTCTTACCGGGGAGCTGTTTTTT. This sequence encodes CASSGPLTGVVLTGELFF.

The chain recombines TRBV3-1 (or the pseudogene TRBV3-2) with TRBJ1-6; D remains unclear. The V and J ends lost 7 bases and 7 bases respectively, with 11 bases between them. CDR3 size: 13 residues. The V gene's germline CDR1 is LGHDT and CDR2 YNNKEL (reference sequence). DNA for the CDR3: TGTGCCAGCAAGGAGGTTGGCAATTCACCCCTCCACTTT. Translated: CASKEVGNSPLHF.

This chain joins TRBV15 and TRBJ2-2; perhaps TRBD2 as D (7 bases). Germline V lookup: CDR1 LNHNV, CDR2 YYDKDF (reference sequence). The CDR3 extends over 16 amino acids. Trimming cost V 5 bases and J 6 bases, with 19 bases left between them. This chain's CDR3 is CATSARDTGGSGELFF. The CDR3, as DNA: TGTGCCACCAGCGCCCGGGACACCGGGGGGTCCGGGGAGCTGTTTTTT.

This chain links TRBV5-1 with TRBJ2-5, with D possibly TRBD1 on 5 matching bases. The germline V gene has CDR1 SGHRS and CDR2 YFSETQ. The V gene lost 0 bases and the J gene lost 0 bases, with 9 bases spanning the gap. The CDR3 runs 15 residues. The CDR3 DNA is TGCGCCAGCAGCTTGGAAGCAGGGTACCAAGAGACCCAGTACTTC. Protein product: CASSLEAGYQETQYF.

CDR3 nucleotides: TGCGCCAGCGAAAAAGGCGGCTCCTACAATGAGCAGTTCTTC. Protein product: CASEKGGSYNEQFF. V usage is TRBV5-1 and J usage is TRBJ2-1; no clear D gene. Trimming removed 7 bases from V and 0 bases from J, with 11 bases in between. Germline V gives CDR1 SGHRS, CDR2 YFSETQ. The length of the CDR3 is 14 residues.

On this clone: This may be a read error, as it is one base from a much larger clone. In the same sample, other DNA sequences code for this CDR3. The V gene is TRBV6-5, the J gene TRBJ1-2; TRBD1 is a possible D gene (6 bases). Germline V gives CDR1 MNHEY, CDR2 SVGAGI. The CDR3 spans 13 residues. The V end was cut by 8 bases, the J end by 8 bases, with 18 bases between. CDR3 DNA: TGTGCCAGCCGGCGGGGGCGAGAGGGGGGCTACACCTTC. Its translation: CASRRGREGGYTF.

The CDR3 protein is CASSSDSGGGTDTQYF. CDR3 coding DNA: TGCGCCAGCAGCTCAGACAGCGGGGGGGGCACAGATACGCAGTATTTT. The gene calls are TRBV5-1 and TRBJ2-3, with 10 bases lining up with TRBD2. Per the germline V gene, CDR1 is SGHRS and CDR2 is YFSETQ. This CDR3 is 16 amino acids long. Trimming cost V 3 bases and J 1 base; bases outside gene matches: 5.

The chain employs TRBV5-1 and TRBJ1-3; D remains unclear. The germline gives CDR1 SGHRS, CDR2 YFSETQ. This CDR3 spans 15 amino acids. Trimming left V 4 bases short and J 0 bases short, with 11 bases between. CDR3 protein: CASSRDGGSGNTIYF. In nucleotides, the CDR3 is TGCGCCAGCAGCCGAGACGGAGGCTCTGGAAACACCATATATTTT.

The V gene is TRBV7-8, the J gene TRBJ1-3; D gene uncertain. V was clipped by 2 bases and J by 2 bases, with 4 bases between them. The CDR3 is 13 residues long. CDR1 and CDR2 (germline): SGHVS, FQNEAQ. CDR3 nucleotide sequence: TGTGCCAGCAGCTTAACAGCTGGAAACACCATATATTTT. Its translation is CASSLTAGNTIYF.

The chain joins TRBV15 to TRBJ2-3; 14 bases are shared with TRBD2. V shed 5 bases, J shed 8 bases, and the junction held 9 bases outside the gene matches. The germline V gene has CDR1 LNHNV and CDR2 YYDKDF (reference sequence). CDR3 length equals 16 residues. CDR3 sequence (DNA): TGTGCCACCAGCGGACCGGGACTAGCGGGAGCGCTTACGCAGTATTTT. It encodes CATSGPGLAGALTQYF.

The chain combines TRBV6-5 with TRBJ1-6; a weak D match, TRBD1 (6 bases). Per germline, CDR1 MNHEY and CDR2 SVGAGI. Trimming pared 6 bases from V and 7 bases from J, leaving 16 bases between. This CDR3 spans 15 amino acids. CDR3 sequence (DNA): TGTGCCAGCAGGCTAACGACAGGAGGAAATTCACCCCTCCACTTT. It specifies CASRLTTGGNSPLHF.

The chain uses TRBV2 and TRBJ1-5; TRBD1 is a possible D gene (5 bases). V lost 0 bases and J lost 3, with 12 bases in between. The CDR3 has 16 residues. CDR1 and CDR2 from the germline V gene are SNHLY and FYNNEI. The CDR3 DNA reads as TGTGCCAGCAGTGAAGCTAGTGGGGCAGTCAATCAGCCCCAGCATTTT. Protein: CASSEASGAVNQPQHF.

The chain is built from TRBV7-9 and TRBJ2-5; weak D call: TRBD1 (6 bases). Germline V gene data show CDR1 as SEHNR and CDR2 as FQNEAQ (reference sequence). The CDR3 has 15 residues. V lost 1 base, J lost 3 bases, and 12 bases lay in between. The CDR3 region is CASSLGWTAKETQYF. CDR3 DNA sequence: TGTGCCAGCAGCTTAGGTTGGACAGCAAAAGAGACCCAGTACTTC.

This clone was detected only a few times. This sequence joins TRBV19 and TRBJ2-2, with 10 bases lining up with TRBD1. Looked up from germline, CDR1 is LNHDA and CDR2 is SQIVND (reference sequence). CDR3 size: 18 residues. The J segment lost 3 bases and the V segment lost 2 bases, leaving 9 bases of the junction unmatched. CDR3 region: CASSIRVGGTGDTGELFF. For the CDR3, the DNA is TGTGCCAGTAGTATAAGGGTCGGAGGGACAGGGGACACCGGGGAGCTGTTTTTT.

The V call is TRBV27, the J call TRBJ2-1, with 10 bases matching TRBD2. Germline lookup yields CDR1 MNHEY and CDR2 SMNVEV (reference sequence). Trimming took 3 bases from V and 5 from J; bases not matched to a gene: 10. There are 17 residues in the CDR3. CDR3 nucleotide sequence: TGTGCCAGCAGTTTTACGCGTACTAGCGGGATCCACAATGAGCAGTTCTTC. Protein sequence: CASSFTRTSGIHNEQFF.

The DNA for the CDR3 is TGTGCCAGCAGCCCACAGGGGAATGGCAATCAGCCCCAGCATTTT. This translates into CASSPQGNGNQPQHF. The rearrangement uses TRBV9 and TRBJ1-5, with 7 bases that match TRBD1. The germline V gene has CDR1 SGDLS and CDR2 YYNGEE. This CDR3 has 15 amino acids. The V gene end was trimmed by 4 bases and the J gene end by 2 bases; junction bases not matched to a gene: 6.

This clone was observed a handful of times. This chain joins TRBV11-3 and TRBJ1-2; 9 nucleotides align to TRBD1. Germline lookup yields CDR1 SGHNT and CDR2 YENEEA. V gave up 4 bases and J gave up 0 bases; unmatched junction bases: 12. The CDR3 loop spans 18 amino acids. CDR3 region: CASSSPGTGKGANYGYTF. Here the CDR3 DNA reads TGTGCCAGCAGCTCCCCGGGGACAGGGAAGGGAGCTAACTATGGCTACACCTTC.

This clone was seen just once. The chain joins TRBV20-1 to TRBJ2-1, with 9 bases matching TRBD2. Germline CDR1 DFQATT, CDR2 SNEGSKA (reference sequence). Trimming at V came to 3 bases and at J to 9 bases, leaving 9 bases not matched to a gene. The CDR3 has 14 residues. CDR3 nucleotides: TGCAGTGCTAGTTTGGCGGGGGGGCCGAGTGAGCAGTTCTTC. Translated: CSASLAGGPSEQFF.

This clone appeared once. J is TRBJ2-5 and V is TRBV7-7; maybe TRBD1 (6 bases). Looked up from germline, CDR1 is SSHAT and CDR2 is FNYEAQ (reference sequence). V was pared by 1 base and J by 4 bases, with 13 bases between. The CDR3 has 15 residues. CDR3 sequence reads: CASSLVQGPRETQYF. In nucleotides, the CDR3 is TGTGCCAGCAGCTTAGTCCAGGGGCCTCGAGAGACCCAGTACTTC.

The chain is built from TRBV29-1 and TRBJ2-1; D is perhaps TRBD2 (5 bases). Germline V lookup: CDR1 SQVTM, CDR2 ANQGSEA. V dropped 4 bases and J dropped 6 bases, with 10 bases sitting between them. This CDR3 has 12 residues. The CDR3 region has the DNA TGCAGCGTTGGAACTAGATCCAATGAGCAGTTCTTC. Residues: CSVGTRSNEQFF.

This clone has only one observation. The V gene is TRBV27, the J gene TRBJ1-5, with 11 positions matching TRBD1. The V segment lost 6 bases and the J segment 7 bases; nucleotides outside the gene matches: 14. CDR3 size: 17 residues. Germline CDR1 reads MNHEY; CDR2 reads SMNVEV (reference sequence). CDR3: CASSLRNRDRGEQPQHF. CDR3 bases: TGTGCCAGCAGCCTACGGAACCGGGACAGGGGGGAACAGCCCCAGCATTTT.